A single sample is the source of the 26 T cell receptor beta chains below, sequenced in a study of cytotoxic CD8 clonotypes in ibrutinib-treated CLL. Assay: immunoSEQ multiplex PCR; the TCRdb copy retains only in-frame clones and omits some. The data hold more than 200,000 clones, with approximately 75% observed a single time. Sequencing used PBMCs, obtained after 12 months of ibrutinib treatment. The receptors derive from a human donor with chronic lymphocytic leukemia.

DNA for the CDR3: TGTGCCAGCAGTGGCCTTAATGAAAAACTGTTTTTT. It translates to CASSGLNEKLFF. The chain combines TRBV9 with TRBJ1-4, with unresolved D. Germline lookup yields CDR1 SGDLS and CDR2 YYNGEE. The CDR3 has 12 residues. Trimming took off 5 bases at V and 4 bases at J, with 6 bases between the two ends.

V gene TRBV18 combines with J gene TRBJ1-2; possibly TRBD1 for D (6 bases). The germline CDR1 and CDR2 sequences are KGHSH and LQKENI. The CDR3 totals 15 residues. The V end was cut by 6 bases, the J end by 4 bases, with 18 bases between. For the CDR3, the DNA is TGTGCCAGCTCCCAGGACCCAGGGGACGCCTATGGCTACACCTTC. Amino acids: CASSQDPGDAYGYTF. Full variable domain (remainder filled in from reference TRBV18 and TRBJ1-2): NAGVMQNPRHLVRRRGQEARLRCSPMKGHSHVYWYRQLPEEGLKFMVYLQKENIIDESGMPKERFSAEFPKEGPSILRIQQVVRGDSAAYFCASSQDPGDAYGYTFGSGTRLTVV.

This clone has just one count. The rearrangement joins TRBV9 to TRBJ2-7, with a possible D match to TRBD2 (6 bases). The V and J ends lost 0 bases and 1 base respectively, with 11 bases between them. Germline CDR1 reads SGDLS; CDR2 reads YYNGEE. The CDR3 consists of 15 residues. CDR3 DNA sequence: TGTGCCAGCAGCGTAGCTCCGGAGGGGTCCTACGAGCAGTACTTC. This codes for CASSVAPEGSYEQYF. Based on the CDR3 plus reference TRBV9 and TRBJ2-7, the full variable domain is DSGVTQTPKHLITATGQRVTLRCSPRSGDLSVYWYQQSLDQGLQFLIQYYNGEERAKGNILERFSAQQFPDLHSELNLSSLELGDSALYFCASSVAPEGSYEQYFGPGTRLTVT.

The chain carries TRBV29-1 and TRBJ2-4; a possible D gene is TRBD1 (5 bases). CDR1 and CDR2 from the germline V gene are SQVTM and ANQGSEA. Trimming left V 4 bases short and J 8 bases short, with 18 bases between. The CDR3 sequence is 14 residues long. The DNA for the CDR3 is TGCAGCGTTGGTGGTCCAGGGTCGGTTCACATTCAGTACTTC. Its translation: CSVGGPGSVHIQYF.

The J gene is TRBJ2-5, the V gene TRBV10-2, with D uncertain. CDR1 and CDR2 from the germline V gene are WSHSY and SAAADI. Between the trimmed V and J ends, which lost 7 bases and 1 base, there was a span of 13 bases. This CDR3 is built from 14 residues. The CDR3 protein is CASTTDGTQETQYF. The CDR3 DNA reads TGCGCCAGCACCACCGACGGAACCCAAGAGACCCAGTACTTC.

This chain links TRBV5-1 with TRBJ2-1, with 12 bases aligning to TRBD2. Germline V gene lookup returns CDR1 SGHRS and CDR2 YFSETQ. The length of the CDR3 is 19 residues. V shed 4 bases and J 0 bases; nucleotides not matched to a gene: 11. CDR3 DNA sequence: TGCGCCAGCAGCGCGACTAGCGGGAGTGGTCCAATCTCCTACAATGAGCAGTTCTTC. Translating gives CASSATSGSGPISYNEQFF.

The chain recombines TRBV27 with TRBJ1-2; 7 nucleotides align to TRBD1. In germline, CDR1 is MNHEY, CDR2 SMNVEV (reference sequence). Unmatched junction bases numbered 10, after V lost 6 bases and J lost 6 bases. The CDR3 has 14 residues. The CDR3 DNA is TGTGCCAGCAGCCGGGACAGAAGGTCCAATGGCTACACCTTC. It yields the protein CASSRDRRSNGYTF.

The sample holds a few counts of this clone. The chain employs TRBV7-9 and TRBJ1-6; perhaps TRBD1 as D (5 bases). This CDR3 comprises 15 residues. With 1 base removed from V and 9 bases from J, the gap between germline ends came to 13 bases. Germline CDR1 SEHNR, CDR2 FQNEAQ (reference sequence). The CDR3 bases are TGTGCCAGCAGCTTAGAAGCCCATGGGGGTTCACCCCTCCACTTT. Its translation: CASSLEAHGGSPLHF.

V gene TRBV2 combines with J gene TRBJ2-4; D may be TRBD1 (5 bases). V was clipped by 7 bases and J by 3 bases, with 13 bases between them. CDR3 length equals 14 residues. CDR1 is SNHLY, CDR2 FYNNEI, per germline. CDR3 residues: CASISRVDKNIQYF. The CDR3 nucleotides are TGTGCCAGCATCTCCAGGGTAGACAAAAACATTCAGTACTTC. Drawing the rest from reference TRBV2 and TRBJ2-4, the complete variable domain is EPEVTQTPSHQVTQMGQEVILRCVPISNHLYFYWYRQILGQKVEFLVSFYNNEISEKSEIFDDQFSVERPDGSNFTLKIRSTKLEDSAMYFCASISRVDKNIQYFGAGTRLSVL.

This sequence joins TRBV5-1 and TRBJ1-4; D perhaps matches TRBD1 (5 bases). The V gene lost 0 bases and the J gene lost 7 bases, with 16 bases spanning the gap. CDR1 is SGHRS, CDR2 YFSETQ, per germline. The CDR3 runs 16 residues. This CDR3 is CASSLAEWGVGEKLFF. The CDR3, as DNA: TGCGCCAGCAGCTTGGCGGAGTGGGGCGTCGGTGAAAAACTGTTTTTT.

The rearrangement uses TRBV6-6 and TRBJ2-7; 8 bases align to TRBD1. V gave up 4 bases and J gave up 2 bases; unmatched junction bases: 7. Germline CDR1 reads MNHNY; CDR2 reads SVGAGI (reference sequence). This CDR3 spans 15 amino acids. Written as DNA, the CDR3 is TGTGCCAGCAGTTTAGCAGGGGGCGCTCCCTACGAGCAGTACTTC. Translated: CASSLAGGAPYEQYF.

The chain employs TRBV5-4 and TRBJ1-2; TRBD1 aligns across 7 bases. The CDR3 is 12 amino acids. Germline V gene sequence: CDR1 SGHNT, CDR2 YYREEE (reference sequence). J lost 7 bases, V lost 4 bases, and 4 bases had no gene match. The CDR3 DNA is TGTGCCAGCAGCGACAGGGCAGTTGGCTACACCTTC. Translating gives CASSDRAVGYTF.

CDR3 sequence reads: CASSPTGFKSDTQYF. The DNA of the CDR3 is TGTGCCAGCAGCCCGACAGGGTTTAAATCAGATACGCAGTATTTT. V gene TRBV25-1 combines with J gene TRBJ2-3; 7 bases map to TRBD1. This CDR3 is 15 amino acids long. Germline V gene data show CDR1 as MGHDK and CDR2 as SYGVNS. The V and J ends lost 6 bases and 4 bases, in that order; junction bases with no gene match: 10.

J is TRBJ2-2 and V is TRBV28; 10 nucleotides align to TRBD2. The CDR3 has 18 residues. The germline gives CDR1 MDHEN, CDR2 SYDVKM. With V trimmed by 5 bases and J by 3 bases, 12 bases remained unmatched. CDR3 nucleotide sequence: TGTGCCAGCAGTACCGCTAGCGGGAGCAAGTTGGACACCGGGGAGCTGTTTTTT. Residues: CASSTASGSKLDTGELFF.

V usage is TRBV5-6 and J usage is TRBJ2-5; TRBD2 matches at 10 bases. Germline V CDR1 and CDR2: SGHDT, YYEEEE. CDR3 length: 16 residues. V gave up 5 bases and J gave up 10 bases; unmatched junction bases: 17. CDR3 in amino acids: CASSFTAGGPLSGQYF. The CDR3 nucleotides are TGTGCCAGCAGTTTCACAGCGGGAGGGCCCCTAAGTGGCCAGTACTTC. The whole variable domain, remainder taken from reference TRBV5-6 and TRBJ2-5, is DAGVTQSPTHLIKTRGQQVTLRCSPKSGHDTVSWYQQALGQGPQFIFQYYEEEERQRGNFPDRFSGHQFPNYSSELNVNALLLGDSALYLCASSFTAGGPLSGQYFGPGTRLLVL.

The chain couples TRBV2 to TRBJ2-3; TRBD2 is a possible D gene (5 bases). The germline V gene encodes CDR1 SNHLY and CDR2 FYNNEI. The CDR3 covers 12 residues. Between the trimmed V and J ends, which lost 4 bases and 5 bases, there was a span of 7 bases. The CDR3 nucleotides read TGTGCCAGCAGTGTGGGAGTAGATACGCAGTATTTT. It yields the protein CASSVGVDTQYF.

V usage is TRBV18 and J usage is TRBJ2-7; D is unresolved. Germline CDR1 reads KGHSH; CDR2 reads LQKENI. Between the trimmed V and J ends, which lost 0 bases and 7 bases, there was a span of 10 bases. The CDR3 is made up of 13 amino acids. The CDR3 coding sequence is TGTGCCAGCTCACCACCGCATAAAGGGGAGCAGTACTTC. Protein: CASSPPHKGEQYF. Combining the CDR3 with reference TRBV18 and TRBJ2-7 gives the whole variable domain NAGVMQNPRHLVRRRGQEARLRCSPMKGHSHVYWYRQLPEEGLKFMVYLQKENIIDESGMPKERFSAEFPKEGPSILRIQQVVRGDSAAYFCASSPPHKGEQYFGPGTRLTVT.

The J gene is TRBJ2-3, the V gene TRBV27; D remains unclear. Trimming shortened V by 4 bases and J by 2 bases, and 4 bases separated the two germline ends. The CDR3 consists of 12 residues. Germline V gene sequence: CDR1 MNHEY, CDR2 SMNVEV (reference sequence). The CDR3: CASSSNTDTQYF. CDR3 bases: TGTGCCAGCAGTTCAAACACAGATACGCAGTATTTT.

V gene TRBV6-1 combines with J gene TRBJ1-3; D gene uncertain. From germline, CDR1 is MNHNS and CDR2 SASEGT. Between the trimmed V and J ends, which lost 2 bases and 9 bases, there was a span of 11 bases. The length of the CDR3 is 13 residues. CDR3: CASSELEVSTIYF. Written as DNA, the CDR3 is TGTGCCAGCAGTGAATTGGAGGTTTCCACCATATATTTT.

CDR3 residues: CASSLEGTGDGRPAFF. DNA for the CDR3: TGCGCCAGCAGCTTGGAAGGGACAGGTGATGGGCGACCAGCTTTCTTT. This rearrangement joins TRBV5-1 to TRBJ1-1; TRBD1 matches 8 bases. This CDR3 has 16 residues. V trimming: 0 bases; J trimming: 10 bases; junction bases outside the gene matches: 14. Germline loops: CDR1 SGHRS, CDR2 YFSETQ.

The chain links TRBV28 to TRBJ1-1; tentatively, D is TRBD1 (6 bases). The V gene's germline CDR1 is MDHEN and CDR2 SYDVKM. Trimming stripped 6 bases from V and 4 bases from J, with 18 bases between. This CDR3 has 15 amino acids. The CDR3 coding sequence is TGTGCCAGCAGACAGCCAGCCAGGGGAGTCACTGAAGCTTTCTTT. Its translation is CASRQPARGVTEAFF.

V is TRBV12-5 and J is TRBJ1-3; D is ambiguous. V dropped 8 bases and J dropped 0 bases, with 2 bases sitting between them. Germline CDR1 reads LGHNT; CDR2 reads FRNRAP. There are 11 residues in the CDR3. The CDR3 region is CASCSGNTIYF. DNA for the CDR3: TGTGCTAGTTGCTCTGGAAACACCATATATTTT.

The chain uses TRBV7-9 and TRBJ1-1; perhaps TRBD1 as D (5 bases). Trimming removed 0 bases at V and 1 base at J, with 6 bases between. The V gene's germline CDR1 is SEHNR and CDR2 FQNEAQ (reference sequence). This CDR3 is 14 amino acids long. The CDR3 nucleotides read TGTGCCAGCAGCTTAGCGACAGCGAACACTGAAGCTTTCTTT. Its protein product is CASSLATANTEAFF.

V gene TRBV23-1 combines with J gene TRBJ2-5; a possible D gene is TRBD2 (6 bases). TRBV23-1 falls under the ORF class, with uncertain function. Trimming took 4 bases from V and 2 from J, leaving 14 bases between them. CDR3 size: 15 residues. The CDR3 region is CASSPRGGLQETQYF. The CDR3 bases are TGCGCCAGCAGTCCCCGGGGTGGACTACAAGAGACCCAGTACTTC.

The CDR3 coding sequence is TGTGCCAGCAGCGTCCCTCGGGCGGGAGGGAAGGACAATGAGCAGTTCTTC. Translating it yields CASSVPRAGGKDNEQFF. V gene TRBV9 combines with J gene TRBJ2-1; TRBD2 matches at 9 bases. V lost 2 bases, J lost 5 bases, and 11 bases stayed unmatched. The CDR3 spans 17 residues. Germline CDR1 and CDR2: SGDLS and YYNGEE.

The chain employs TRBV5-1 and TRBJ1-4, with D unclear. Germline V gene lookup returns CDR1 SGHRS and CDR2 YFSETQ. Trimming removed 0 bases at V and 5 bases at J, with 11 bases between. The CDR3 spans 15 residues. The DNA for the CDR3 is TGCGCCAGCAGCTTGGATCCGGGAATAAATGAAAAACTGTTTTTT. Translating gives CASSLDPGINEKLFF.